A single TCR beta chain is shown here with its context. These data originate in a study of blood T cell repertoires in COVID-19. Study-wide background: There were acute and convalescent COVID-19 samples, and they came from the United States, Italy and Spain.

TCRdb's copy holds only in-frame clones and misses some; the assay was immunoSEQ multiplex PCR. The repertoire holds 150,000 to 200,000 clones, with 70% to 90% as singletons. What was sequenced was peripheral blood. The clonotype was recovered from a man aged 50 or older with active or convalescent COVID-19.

The CDR3 spells CASSSRGTGRAEKLFF. The CDR3 coding sequence is TGTGCCAGCAGTTCCCGCGGGACAGGAAGGGCTGAAAAACTGTTTTTT. The gene calls are TRBV6-5 and TRBJ1-4, with 8 bases that match TRBD1. In germline, CDR1 is MNHEY, CDR2 SVGAGI. This CDR3 has 16 amino acids. After removal of 4 bases from V and 7 bases from J, the junction contained 11 bases not matched to a gene.